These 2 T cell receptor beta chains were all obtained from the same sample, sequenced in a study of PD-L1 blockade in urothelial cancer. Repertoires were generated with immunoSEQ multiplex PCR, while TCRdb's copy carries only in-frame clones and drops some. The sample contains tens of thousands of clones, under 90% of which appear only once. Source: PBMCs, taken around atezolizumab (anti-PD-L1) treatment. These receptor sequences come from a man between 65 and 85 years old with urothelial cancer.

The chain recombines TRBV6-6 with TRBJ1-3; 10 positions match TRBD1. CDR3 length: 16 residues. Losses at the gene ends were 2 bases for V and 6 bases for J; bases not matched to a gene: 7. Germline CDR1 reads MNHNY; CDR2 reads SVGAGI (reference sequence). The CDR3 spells CASSYDQGQGPNTIYF. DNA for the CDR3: TGTGCCAGCAGTTACGACCAGGGACAGGGGCCAAACACCATATATTTT.

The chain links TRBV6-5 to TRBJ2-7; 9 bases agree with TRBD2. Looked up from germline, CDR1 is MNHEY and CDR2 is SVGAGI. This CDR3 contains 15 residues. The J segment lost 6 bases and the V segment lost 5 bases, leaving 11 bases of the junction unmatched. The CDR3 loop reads CASSSLAGEGLEQYF. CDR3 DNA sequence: TGTGCCAGCAGTAGCTTAGCGGGGGAAGGTCTCGAGCAGTACTTC.